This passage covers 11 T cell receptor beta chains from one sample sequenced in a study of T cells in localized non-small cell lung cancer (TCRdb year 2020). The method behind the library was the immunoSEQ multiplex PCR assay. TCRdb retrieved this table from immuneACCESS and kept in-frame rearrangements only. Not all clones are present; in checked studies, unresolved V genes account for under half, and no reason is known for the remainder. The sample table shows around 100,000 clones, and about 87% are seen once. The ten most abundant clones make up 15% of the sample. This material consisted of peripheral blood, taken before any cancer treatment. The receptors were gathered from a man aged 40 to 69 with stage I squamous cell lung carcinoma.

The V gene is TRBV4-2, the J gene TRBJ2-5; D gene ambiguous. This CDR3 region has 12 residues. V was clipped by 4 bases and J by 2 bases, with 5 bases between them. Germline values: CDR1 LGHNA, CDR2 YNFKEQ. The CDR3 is CASSRGQETQYF. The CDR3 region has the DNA TGTGCCAGCAGCCGGGGTCAAGAGACCCAGTACTTC.

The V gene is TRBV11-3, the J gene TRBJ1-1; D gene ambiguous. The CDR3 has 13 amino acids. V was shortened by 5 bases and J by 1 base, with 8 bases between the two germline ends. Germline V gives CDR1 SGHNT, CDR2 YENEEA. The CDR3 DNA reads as TGTGCCAGCAGCATTAACAAGAACACTGAAGCTTTCTTT. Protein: CASSINKNTEAFF.

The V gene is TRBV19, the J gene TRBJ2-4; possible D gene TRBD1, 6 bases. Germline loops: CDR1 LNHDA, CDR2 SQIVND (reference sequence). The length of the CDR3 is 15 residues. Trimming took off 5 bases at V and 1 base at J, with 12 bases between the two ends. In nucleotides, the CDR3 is TGTGCCAGTAGTCCCCTCGACAGGGCCAAAAACATTCAGTACTTC. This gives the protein CASSPLDRAKNIQYF.

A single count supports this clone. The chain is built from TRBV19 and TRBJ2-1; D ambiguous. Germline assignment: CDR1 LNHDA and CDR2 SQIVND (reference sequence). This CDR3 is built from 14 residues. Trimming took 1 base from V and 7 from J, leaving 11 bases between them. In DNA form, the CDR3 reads TGTGCCAGTAGTATAGGGTTCGCGCAAAATGAGCAGTTCTTC. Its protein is CASSIGFAQNEQFF.

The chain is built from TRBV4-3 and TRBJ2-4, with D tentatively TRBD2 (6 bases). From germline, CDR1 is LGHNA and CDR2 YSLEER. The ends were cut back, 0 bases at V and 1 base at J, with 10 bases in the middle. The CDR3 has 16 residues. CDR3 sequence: CASSQDSREAKNIQYF. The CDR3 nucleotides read TGCGCCAGCAGCCAAGATAGTCGGGAGGCCAAAAACATTCAGTACTTC.

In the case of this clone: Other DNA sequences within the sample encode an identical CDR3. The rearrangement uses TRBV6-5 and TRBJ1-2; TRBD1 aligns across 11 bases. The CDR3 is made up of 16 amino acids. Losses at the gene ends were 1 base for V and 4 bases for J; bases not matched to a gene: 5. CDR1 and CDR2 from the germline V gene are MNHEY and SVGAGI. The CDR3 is CASSYLRTGGSYGYTF. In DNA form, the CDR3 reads TGTGCCAGCAGTTACTTACGGACAGGGGGCTCCTATGGCTACACCTTC.

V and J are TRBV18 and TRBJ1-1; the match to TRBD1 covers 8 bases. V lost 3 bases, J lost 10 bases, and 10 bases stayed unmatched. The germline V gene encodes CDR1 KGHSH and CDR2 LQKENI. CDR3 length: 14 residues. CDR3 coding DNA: TGTGCCAGCTCACCCGACAGGGGTAATTTAGGAGCTTTCTTT. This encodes CASSPDRGNLGAFF.

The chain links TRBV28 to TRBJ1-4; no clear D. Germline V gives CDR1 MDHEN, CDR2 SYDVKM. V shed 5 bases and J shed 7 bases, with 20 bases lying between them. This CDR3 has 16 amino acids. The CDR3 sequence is CASSLLRTYGVEKLFF. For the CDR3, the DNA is TGTGCCAGCAGTCTCCTACGAACATATGGGGTTGAAAAACTGTTTTTT.

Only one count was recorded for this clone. The CDR3 loop reads CASIQNTEAFF. CDR3 nucleotides: TGTGCCAGCATCCAGAACACTGAAGCTTTCTTT. The chain links TRBV6-6 to TRBJ1-1; D gene uncertain. CDR3 size: 11 residues. Per the germline V gene, CDR1 is MNHNY and CDR2 is SVGAGI (reference sequence). Trimming pared 7 bases from V and 1 base from J, leaving 4 bases between.

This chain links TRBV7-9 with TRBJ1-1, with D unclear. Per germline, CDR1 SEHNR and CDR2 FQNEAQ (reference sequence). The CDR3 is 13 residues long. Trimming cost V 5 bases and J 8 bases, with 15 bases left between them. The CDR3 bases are TGTGCCAGCAGCCTCTTCGAGGTGGGGGAAGCTTTCTTT. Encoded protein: CASSLFEVGEAFF.

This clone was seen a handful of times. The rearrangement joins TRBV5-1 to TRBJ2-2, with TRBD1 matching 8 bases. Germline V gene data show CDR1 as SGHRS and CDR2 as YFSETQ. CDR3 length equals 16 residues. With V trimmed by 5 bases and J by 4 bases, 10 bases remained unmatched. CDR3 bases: TGCGCCAGCAGTAAAGGACAGGGTACTATCACCGGGGAGCTGTTTTTT. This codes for CASSKGQGTITGELFF. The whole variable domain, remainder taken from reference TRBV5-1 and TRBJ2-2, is KAGVTQTPRYLIKTRGQQVTLSCSPISGHRSVSWYQQTPGQGLQFLFEYFSETQRNKGNFPGRFSGRQFSNSRSEMNVSTLELGDSALYLCASSKGQGTITGELFFGEGSRLTVL.